Shown below are 21 T cell receptor beta chains from a single sample sequenced in a study of T-cell memory formation after mild COVID-19. TCRdb called the 5' RACE reads again in MiXCR, with one record for every CDR3 protein. The sample lists about 360,000 distinct CDR3 sequences, 13% occurring once. The sample was PBMCs or a T cell subset sorted from them (not recorded which). These receptor sequences come from a man between 18 and 35 years old who had mild COVID-19 (a few samples of this study predate the infection). Cell type and time point are not known.

This sequence joins TRBV20-1 and TRBJ1-5; possible D gene TRBD1, 5 bases. Trimming shortened V by 3 bases and J by 7 bases, and 13 bases separated the two germline ends. The V gene's germline CDR1 is DFQATT and CDR2 SNEGSKA (reference sequence). This CDR3 region has 13 residues. The CDR3 spells CSARVTASQPQHF. The DNA of the CDR3 is TGCAGTGCTAGGGTGACAGCCTCCCAGCCCCAGCATTTT.

The chain couples TRBV9 to TRBJ1-1; possibly TRBD1 for D (5 bases). The V gene lost 3 bases and the J gene lost 0 bases, with 18 bases spanning the gap. The germline CDR1 and CDR2 sequences are SGDLS and YYNGEE. The CDR3 runs to 17 residues. The CDR3 DNA reads as TGTGCCAGCAGCGCACAGGAGCCCGAACTCATGAACACTGAAGCTTTCTTT. Protein product: CASSAQEPELMNTEAFF.

Here the CDR3 reads CASSTGGEAFF. CDR3 DNA: TGCGCCAGCAGTACGGGGGGTGAAGCTTTCTTT. V and J are TRBV5-1 and TRBJ1-1, with a weak D call TRBD1 (5 bases). The V and J ends lost 5 bases and 7 bases respectively, with 9 bases between them. Per the germline V gene, CDR1 is SGHRS and CDR2 is YFSETQ. This CDR3 contains 11 residues.

This clonotype was found a few times. This chain links TRBV5-1 with TRBJ2-1, with 7 nucleotides matching TRBD1. The germline gives CDR1 SGHRS, CDR2 YFSETQ. The ends lost 4 bases at V and 0 bases at J; junction bases unmatched: 10. This CDR3 is built from 17 residues. CDR3 DNA sequence: TGCGCCAGCAGCACAAGGACAGGAATCTTCTCCTACAATGAGCAGTTCTTC. Residues: CASSTRTGIFSYNEQFF.

This clonotype was recorded only once. This chain links TRBV7-9 with TRBJ1-2; weak D call: TRBD1 (6 bases). The CDR3 spans 15 residues. V was cut by 2 bases and J by 5 bases, with 15 bases left in between. Germline V gene data show CDR1 as SEHNR and CDR2 as FQNEAQ (reference sequence). The CDR3 here is CASSLLGGPSYGYTF. CDR3 coding DNA: TGTGCCAGCAGCTTATTGGGGGGGCCAAGTTATGGCTACACCTTC.

This clonotype was counted between two and nine times. This chain links TRBV7-2 with TRBJ2-2; D gene uncertain. Between the trimmed V and J ends, which lost 7 bases and 7 bases, there was a span of 19 bases. The CDR3 sequence is 15 residues long. In germline, CDR1 is SGHTA, CDR2 FQGNSA. CDR3 protein: CASTERWSPIGELFF. As DNA, the CDR3 is TGTGCCAGCACCGAGAGGTGGAGCCCGATCGGGGAGCTGTTTTTT.

The chain has TRBV7-9 and TRBJ1-2, with D possibly TRBD1 on 6 matching bases. The CDR3 contains 14 residues. V dropped 6 bases and J dropped 6 bases, with 17 bases sitting between them. Germline CDR1 and CDR2: SEHNR and FQNEAQ (reference sequence). CDR3 nucleotide sequence: TGTGCCAGCAGGACCCTGGGGAACAGGGATGGCTACACCTTC. Protein product: CASRTLGNRDGYTF.

CDR3 protein: CASSWTSETHPPQYF. The CDR3 DNA sequence: TGTGCCAGCAGCTGGACTAGCGAGACTCATCCCCCACAGTACTTC. The rearrangement links TRBV11-2 to TRBJ2-7; the match to TRBD2 covers 9 bases. Germline loops: CDR1 SGHAT, CDR2 FQNNGV. The CDR3 consists of 15 residues. V was pared by 4 bases and J by 10 bases, with 14 bases of the junction left unmatched.

This clonotype was found many times. V gene TRBV11-2 combines with J gene TRBJ2-1, with TRBD2 identical over 16 bases. Losses at the gene ends were 5 bases for V and 2 bases for J; bases not matched to a gene: 0. CDR3 size: 16 residues. Germline assignment: CDR1 SGHAT and CDR2 FQNNGV. The DNA for the CDR3 is TGTGCCAGCAGCGGGACTAGCGGGGGGGCCTACAATGAGCAGTTCTTC. Translating it yields CASSGTSGGAYNEQFF.

V gene TRBV6-5 combines with J gene TRBJ2-2; 11 bases are shared with TRBD2. This CDR3 has 16 residues. The J segment lost 1 base and the V segment lost 6 bases, leaving 4 bases of the junction unmatched. Germline CDR1 MNHEY, CDR2 SVGAGI. CDR3 DNA sequence: TGTGCCAGCAGAACCGGGACTAGCGGGAACACCGGGGAGCTGTTTTTT. As protein: CASRTGTSGNTGELFF.

The V call is TRBV6-2 or TRBV6-3, the J call TRBJ2-7; either TRBD1 or TRBD2 may fit D (5 bases each). Germline V CDR1 and CDR2: MNHEY, SVGEGT. V lost 6 bases to trimming and J lost 2 bases, with 17 bases between them. The CDR3 contains 15 residues. The CDR3 reads CASSRSRWGTYEQYV. The CDR3 bases are TGTGCCAGCAGCCGTTCTCGCTGGGGGACCTACGAGCAGTACGTC.

This clonotype was picked up a small number of times. The chain uses TRBV20-1 and TRBJ1-1; TRBD1 might be the D (6 bases). Germline assignment: CDR1 DFQATT and CDR2 SNEGSKA (reference sequence). Trimming cost V 5 bases and J 6 bases, with 16 bases left between them. The CDR3 runs to 13 residues. CDR3 in DNA: TGCAGTGCTCAGGACAGCTCTGGGGCTGAAGCTTTCTTT. It translates to CSAQDSSGAEAFF.

V is TRBV4-1 and J is TRBJ2-7; D gene ambiguous. The V gene lost 1 base and the J gene lost 5 bases, with 9 bases spanning the gap. The CDR3 is 13 residues long. Germline CDR1 is MGHRA and CDR2 is YSYEKL. The DNA of the CDR3 is TGCGCCAGCAGCCAAGCCGCATGGAACGAGCAGTACTTC. It is translated as CASSQAAWNEQYF.

This clonotype was counted only a few times. The V and J genes are TRBV14 and TRBJ2-1; 11 nucleotides match TRBD2. Germline trimming cut 6 bases from V and 8 bases from J; bases unmatched to any gene: 9. The germline V gene encodes CDR1 SGHDN and CDR2 FVKESK. The CDR3 is made up of 15 amino acids. This chain's CDR3 is CASRIAGGESHEQFF. The CDR3 DNA reads as TGTGCCAGCAGAATAGCGGGGGGGGAATCCCATGAGCAGTTCTTC.

This clonotype has more than one count but fewer than ten. The genes are TRBV24-1 and TRBJ2-3; 11 bases fit TRBD2. This CDR3 has 15 residues. Germline trimming cut 7 bases from V and 2 bases from J; bases unmatched to any gene: 4. The germline V gene has CDR1 KGHDR and CDR2 SFDVKD. In nucleotides, the CDR3 is TGTGCCACCAGCCTAGCGGGGGGCCCCACAGATACGCAGTATTTT. This sequence encodes CATSLAGGPTDTQYF.

In this sample, this clonotype turned up a few times. The chain recombines TRBV6-6 with TRBJ2-7, with D possibly matching TRBD2 (6 bases). Germline CDR1 MNHNY, CDR2 SVGAGI (reference sequence). The CDR3 sequence is 16 residues long. V lost 0 bases and J lost 2, with 14 bases in between. The CDR3 DNA reads as TGTGCCAGCAGTTACTCCCCGGGGAGGTCTACCTACGAGCAGTACTTC. Translating it yields CASSYSPGRSTYEQYF.

This clonotype has a handful of counts. The CDR3: CSVEMRDNEQFF. The CDR3 DNA sequence: TGCAGCGTTGAAATGCGGGACAATGAGCAGTTCTTC. This chain links TRBV29-1 with TRBJ2-1, with a possible D match to TRBD2 (5 bases). The germline CDR1 and CDR2 sequences are SQVTM and ANQGSEA. The CDR3 runs to 12 residues. Trimming took 2 bases from V and 5 from J, leaving 7 bases between them.

Only a few counts were recorded for this clonotype. This chain uses TRBV5-1 with TRBJ2-5; D ambiguous. The CDR3 spans 15 residues. V was trimmed by 1 base and J by 1 base, leaving 11 bases between them. Germline assignment: CDR1 SGHRS and CDR2 YFSETQ. CDR3 in DNA: TGCGCCAGCAGCTTGATTTCGAGTCTCCAAGAGACCCAGTACTTC. Its translation: CASSLISSLQETQYF.

This clonotype was recorded many times. In nucleotides, the CDR3 is TGCGCCAGCAGCCGTAACCCAGGGCCAACTAACTATGGCTACACCTTC. Translated, it gives CASSRNPGPTNYGYTF. The J gene is TRBJ1-2, the V gene TRBV4-1; tentative D call: TRBD1 (5 bases). Germline V CDR1 and CDR2: MGHRA, YSYEKL. Trimming took off 4 bases at V and 0 bases at J, with 15 bases between the two ends. The CDR3 has 16 amino acids.

This clonotype was picked up a small number of times. This chain connects TRBV28 to TRBJ2-3; 7 nucleotides agree with TRBD1. Trimming removed 5 bases from V and 2 bases from J; junction bases left unmatched: 10. The germline V gene encodes CDR1 MDHEN and CDR2 SYDVKM. This CDR3 region has 16 residues. CDR3 in DNA: TGTGCCAGCAGTATCTATCGACAGGGACCCACAGATACGCAGTATTTT. Residues: CASSIYRQGPTDTQYF.

This clonotype came up a few times. The chain couples TRBV28 to TRBJ2-7; D not certain. V gave up 7 bases and J gave up 3 bases, with 7 bases separating them. Germline CDR1 is MDHEN and CDR2 is SYDVKM. The CDR3 spans 11 residues. The CDR3 coding sequence is TGTGCCAGCATTGGCGTCTACGAGCAGTACTTC. Amino acid sequence: CASIGVYEQYF.